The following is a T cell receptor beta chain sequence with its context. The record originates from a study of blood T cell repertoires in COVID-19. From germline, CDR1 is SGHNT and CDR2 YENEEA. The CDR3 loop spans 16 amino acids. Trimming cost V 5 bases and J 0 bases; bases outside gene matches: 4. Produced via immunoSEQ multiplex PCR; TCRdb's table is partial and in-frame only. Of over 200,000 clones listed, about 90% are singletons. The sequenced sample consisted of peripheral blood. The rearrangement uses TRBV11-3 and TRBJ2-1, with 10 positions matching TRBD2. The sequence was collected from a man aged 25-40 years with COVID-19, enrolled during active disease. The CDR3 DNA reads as TGTGCCAGCAGCCCTCCTAGCGGGGGCTCCTACAATGAGCAGTTCTTC. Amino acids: CASSPPSGGSYNEQFF. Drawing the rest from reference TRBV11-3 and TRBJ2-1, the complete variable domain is EAGVVQSPRYKIIEKKQPVAFWCNPISGHNTLYWYLQNLGQGPELLIRYENEEAVDDSQLPKDRFSAERLKGVDSTLKIQPAELGDSAVYLCASSPPSGGSYNEQFFGPGTRLTVL.